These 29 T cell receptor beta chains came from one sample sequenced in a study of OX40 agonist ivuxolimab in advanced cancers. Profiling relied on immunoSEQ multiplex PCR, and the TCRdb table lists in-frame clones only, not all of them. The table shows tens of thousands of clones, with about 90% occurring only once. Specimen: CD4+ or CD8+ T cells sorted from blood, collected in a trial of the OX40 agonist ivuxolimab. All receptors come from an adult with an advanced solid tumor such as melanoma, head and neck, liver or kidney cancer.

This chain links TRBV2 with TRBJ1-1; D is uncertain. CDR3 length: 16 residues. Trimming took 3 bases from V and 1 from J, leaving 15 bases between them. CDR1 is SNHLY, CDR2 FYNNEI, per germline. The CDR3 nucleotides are TGTGCCAGCAGTGAGGTCAGATTTATGGGGAACACTGAAGCTTTCTTT. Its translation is CASSEVRFMGNTEAFF.

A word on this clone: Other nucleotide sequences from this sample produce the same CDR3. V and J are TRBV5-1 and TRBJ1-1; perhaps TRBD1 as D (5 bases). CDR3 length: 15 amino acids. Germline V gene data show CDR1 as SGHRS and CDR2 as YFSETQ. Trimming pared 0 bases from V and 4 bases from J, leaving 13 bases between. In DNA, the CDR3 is TGCGCCAGCAGCTTGGAGGGGCCCTCGAGCACTGAAGCTTTCTTT. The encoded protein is CASSLEGPSSTEAFF.

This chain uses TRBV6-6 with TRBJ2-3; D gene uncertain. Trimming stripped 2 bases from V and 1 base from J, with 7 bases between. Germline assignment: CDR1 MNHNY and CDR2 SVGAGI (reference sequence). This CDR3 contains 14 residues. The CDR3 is CASSYEMRTDTQYF. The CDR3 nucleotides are TGTGCCAGCAGTTACGAGATGCGCACAGATACGCAGTATTTT.

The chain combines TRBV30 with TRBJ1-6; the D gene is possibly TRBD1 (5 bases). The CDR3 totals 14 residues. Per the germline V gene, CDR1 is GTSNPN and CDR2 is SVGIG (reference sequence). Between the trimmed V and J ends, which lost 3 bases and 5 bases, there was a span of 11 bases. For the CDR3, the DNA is TGTGCCTGGAGGGGGCGGAGGGATAATTCACCCCTCCACTTT. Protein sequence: CAWRGRRDNSPLHF.

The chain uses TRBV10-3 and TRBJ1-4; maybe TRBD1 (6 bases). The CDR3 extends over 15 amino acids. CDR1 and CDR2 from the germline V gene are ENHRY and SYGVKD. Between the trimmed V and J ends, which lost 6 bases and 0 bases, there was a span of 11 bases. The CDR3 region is CAIRKGEATNEKLFF. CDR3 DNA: TGTGCCATCAGGAAGGGGGAAGCAACTAATGAAAAACTGTTTTTT.

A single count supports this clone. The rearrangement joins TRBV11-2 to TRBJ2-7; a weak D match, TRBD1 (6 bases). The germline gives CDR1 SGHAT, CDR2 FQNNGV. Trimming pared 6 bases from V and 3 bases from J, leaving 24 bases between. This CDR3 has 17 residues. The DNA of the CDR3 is TGTGCCAGCAGTCCAGGGGAGTGGAGGACCGCAATCTACGAGCAGTACTTC. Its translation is CASSPGEWRTAIYEQYF.

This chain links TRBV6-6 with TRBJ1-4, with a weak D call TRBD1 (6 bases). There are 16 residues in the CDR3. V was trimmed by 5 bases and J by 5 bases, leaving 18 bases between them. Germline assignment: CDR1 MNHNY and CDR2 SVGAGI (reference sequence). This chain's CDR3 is CASSPPPGQRNEKLFF. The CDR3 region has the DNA TGTGCCAGCAGTCCCCCCCCGGGACAAAGAAATGAAAAACTGTTTTTT.

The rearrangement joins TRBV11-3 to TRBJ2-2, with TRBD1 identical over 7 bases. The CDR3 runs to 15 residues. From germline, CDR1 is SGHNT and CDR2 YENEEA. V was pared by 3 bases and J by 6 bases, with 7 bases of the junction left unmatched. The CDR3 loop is CASSFEGARAGELFF. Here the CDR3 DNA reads TGTGCCAGCAGCTTTGAGGGGGCACGAGCCGGGGAGCTGTTTTTT.

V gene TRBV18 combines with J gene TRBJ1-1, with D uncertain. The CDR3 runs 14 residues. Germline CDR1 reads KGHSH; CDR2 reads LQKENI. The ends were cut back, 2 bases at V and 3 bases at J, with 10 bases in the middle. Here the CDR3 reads CASSPSAGDTEAFF. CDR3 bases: TGTGCCAGCTCACCATCGGCCGGGGACACTGAAGCTTTCTTT.

Here the CDR3 reads CASNVGGNTEAFF. For the CDR3, the DNA is TGCGCCAGCAACGTGGGGGGAAACACTGAAGCTTTCTTT. The V gene is TRBV5-1, the J gene TRBJ1-1, with a tentative D call TRBD1 (5 bases). CDR3 length equals 13 residues. Trimming took off 6 bases at V and 2 bases at J, with 11 bases between the two ends. In germline, CDR1 is SGHRS, CDR2 YFSETQ.

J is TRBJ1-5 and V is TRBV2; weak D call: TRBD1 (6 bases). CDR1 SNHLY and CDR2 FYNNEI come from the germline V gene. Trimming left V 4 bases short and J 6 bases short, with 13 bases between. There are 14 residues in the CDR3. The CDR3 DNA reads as TGTGCCAGCAGTGTAGGGGGGGGAGGTCAGCCCCAGCATTTT. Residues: CASSVGGGGQPQHF.

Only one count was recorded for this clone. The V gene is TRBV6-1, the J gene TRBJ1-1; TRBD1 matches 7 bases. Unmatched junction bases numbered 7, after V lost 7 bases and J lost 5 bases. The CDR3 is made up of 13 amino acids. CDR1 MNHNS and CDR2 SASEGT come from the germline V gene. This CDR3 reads CASTLQGNTEAFF. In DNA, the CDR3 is TGTGCCAGCACCCTACAGGGGAATACTGAAGCTTTCTTT.

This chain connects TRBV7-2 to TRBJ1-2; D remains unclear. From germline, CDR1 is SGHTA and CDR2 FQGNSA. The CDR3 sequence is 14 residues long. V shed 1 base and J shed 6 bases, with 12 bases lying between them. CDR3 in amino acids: CASSLEAWLHGYTF. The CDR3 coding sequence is TGTGCCAGCAGCTTAGAAGCATGGCTCCATGGCTACACCTTC.

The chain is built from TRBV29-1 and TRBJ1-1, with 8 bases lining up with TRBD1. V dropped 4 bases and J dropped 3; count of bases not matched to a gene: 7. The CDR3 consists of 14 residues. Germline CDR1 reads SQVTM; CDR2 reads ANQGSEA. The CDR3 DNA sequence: TGCAGCGTTGGATACAGGGGGAGGGACACTGAAGCTTTCTTT. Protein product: CSVGYRGRDTEAFF.

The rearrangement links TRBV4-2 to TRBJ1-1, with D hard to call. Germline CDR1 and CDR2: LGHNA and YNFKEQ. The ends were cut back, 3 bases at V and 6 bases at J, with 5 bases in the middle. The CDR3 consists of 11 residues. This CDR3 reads CASSQAAEAFF. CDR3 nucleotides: TGTGCCAGCAGCCAGGCCGCTGAAGCTTTCTTT.

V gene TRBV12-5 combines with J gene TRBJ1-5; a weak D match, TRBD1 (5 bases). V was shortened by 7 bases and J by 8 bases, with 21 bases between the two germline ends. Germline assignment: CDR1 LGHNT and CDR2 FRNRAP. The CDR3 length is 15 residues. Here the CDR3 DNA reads TGTGCTAGTGCCCTGGGGCAGGCCCCGAAGGAGCCCCAGCATTTT. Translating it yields CASALGQAPKEPQHF.

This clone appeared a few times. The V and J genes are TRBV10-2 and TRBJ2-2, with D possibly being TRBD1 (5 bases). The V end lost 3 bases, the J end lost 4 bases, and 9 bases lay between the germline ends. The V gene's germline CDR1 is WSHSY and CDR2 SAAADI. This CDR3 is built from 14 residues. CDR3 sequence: CASSDTDSTGELFF. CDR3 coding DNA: TGCGCCAGCAGTGACACCGACAGCACCGGGGAGCTGTTTTTT.

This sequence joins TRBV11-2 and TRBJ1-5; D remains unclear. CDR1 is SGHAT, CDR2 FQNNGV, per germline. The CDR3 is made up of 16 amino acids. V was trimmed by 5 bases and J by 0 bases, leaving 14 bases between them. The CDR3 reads CASSPARTASNQPQHF. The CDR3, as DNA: TGTGCCAGCAGCCCTGCCCGGACGGCTAGCAATCAGCCCCAGCATTTT. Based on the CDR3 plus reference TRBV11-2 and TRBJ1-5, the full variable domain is EAGVAQSPRYKIIEKRQSVAFWCNPISGHATLYWYQQILGQGPKLLIQFQNNGVVDDSQLPKDRFSAERLKGVDSTLKIQPAKLEDSAVYLCASSPARTASNQPQHFGDGTRLSIL.

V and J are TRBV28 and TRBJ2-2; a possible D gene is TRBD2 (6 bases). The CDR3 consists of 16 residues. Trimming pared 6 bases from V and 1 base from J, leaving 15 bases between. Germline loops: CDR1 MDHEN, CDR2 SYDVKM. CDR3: CASSLDGGVNTGELFF. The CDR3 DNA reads TGTGCCAGCAGCCTCGACGGCGGGGTGAACACCGGGGAGCTGTTTTTT.

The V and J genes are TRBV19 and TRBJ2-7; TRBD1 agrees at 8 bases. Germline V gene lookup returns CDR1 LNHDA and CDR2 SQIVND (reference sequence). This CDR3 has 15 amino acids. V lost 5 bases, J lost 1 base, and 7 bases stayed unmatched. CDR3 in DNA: TGTGCCAGTAGTCCCGAAGGGACAGGATCCTACGAGCAGTACTTC. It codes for CASSPEGTGSYEQYF.

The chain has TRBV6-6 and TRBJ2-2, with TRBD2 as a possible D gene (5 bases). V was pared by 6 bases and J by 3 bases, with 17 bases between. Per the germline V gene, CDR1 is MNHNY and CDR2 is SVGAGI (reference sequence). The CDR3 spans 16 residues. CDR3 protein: CASRRLLPADTGELFF. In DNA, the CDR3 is TGTGCCAGCAGACGCCTGCTACCAGCGGACACCGGGGAGCTGTTTTTT.

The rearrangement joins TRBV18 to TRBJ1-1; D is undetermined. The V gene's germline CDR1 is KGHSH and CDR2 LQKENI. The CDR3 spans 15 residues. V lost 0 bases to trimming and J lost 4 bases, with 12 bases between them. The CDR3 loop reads CASSPPGSQLTEAFF. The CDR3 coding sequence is TGTGCCAGCTCACCACCAGGGTCCCAGCTCACTGAAGCTTTCTTT.

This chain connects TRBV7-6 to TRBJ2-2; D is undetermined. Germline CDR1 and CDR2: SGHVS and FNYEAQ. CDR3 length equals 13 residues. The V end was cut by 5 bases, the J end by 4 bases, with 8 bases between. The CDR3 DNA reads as TGTGCCAGCAGCCTCGATGGCACCGGGGAGCTGTTTTTT. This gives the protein CASSLDGTGELFF.

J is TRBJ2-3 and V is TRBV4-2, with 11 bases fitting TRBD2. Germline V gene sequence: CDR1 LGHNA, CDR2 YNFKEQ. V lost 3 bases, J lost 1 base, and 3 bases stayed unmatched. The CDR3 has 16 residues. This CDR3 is CASSQPTSGGTDTQYF. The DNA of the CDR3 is TGTGCCAGCAGCCAGCCGACTAGCGGGGGCACAGATACGCAGTATTTT.

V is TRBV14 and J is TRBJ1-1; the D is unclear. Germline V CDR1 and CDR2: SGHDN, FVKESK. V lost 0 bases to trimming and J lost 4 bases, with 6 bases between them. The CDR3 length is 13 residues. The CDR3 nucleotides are TGTGCCAGCAGCCAAGACGATAGCACTGAAGCTTTCTTT. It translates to CASSQDDSTEAFF.

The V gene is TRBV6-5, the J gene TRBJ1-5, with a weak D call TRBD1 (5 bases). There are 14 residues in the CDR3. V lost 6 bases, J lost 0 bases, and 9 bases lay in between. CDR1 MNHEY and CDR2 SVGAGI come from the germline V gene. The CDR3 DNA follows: TGTGCCAGCAGATTGGACAATAGCAATCAGCCCCAGCATTTT. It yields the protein CASRLDNSNQPQHF.

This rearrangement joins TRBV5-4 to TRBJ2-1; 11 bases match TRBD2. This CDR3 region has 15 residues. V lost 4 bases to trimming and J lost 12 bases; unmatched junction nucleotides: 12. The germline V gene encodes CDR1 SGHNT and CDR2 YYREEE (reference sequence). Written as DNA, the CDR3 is TGTGCCAGCAGCACCACTAGCGGGAGATTCGTGGGGCAGTTCTTC. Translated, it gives CASSTTSGRFVGQFF.

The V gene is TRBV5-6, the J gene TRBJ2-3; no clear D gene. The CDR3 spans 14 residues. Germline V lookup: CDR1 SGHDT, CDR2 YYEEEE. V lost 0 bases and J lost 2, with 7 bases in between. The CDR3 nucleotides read TGTGCCAGCAGCTTGGCCGGGCCCACAGATACGCAGTATTTT. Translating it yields CASSLAGPTDTQYF.

The CDR3 reads CASSSRWRTTYNEQFF. Written as DNA, the CDR3 is TGTGCCAGCAGCTCTCGTTGGCGGACCACCTACAATGAGCAGTTCTTC. This chain uses TRBV7-2 with TRBJ2-1, with unresolved D. CDR3 length: 16 amino acids. V was trimmed by 4 bases and J by 2 bases, leaving 15 bases between them. Germline lookup yields CDR1 SGHTA and CDR2 FQGNSA.